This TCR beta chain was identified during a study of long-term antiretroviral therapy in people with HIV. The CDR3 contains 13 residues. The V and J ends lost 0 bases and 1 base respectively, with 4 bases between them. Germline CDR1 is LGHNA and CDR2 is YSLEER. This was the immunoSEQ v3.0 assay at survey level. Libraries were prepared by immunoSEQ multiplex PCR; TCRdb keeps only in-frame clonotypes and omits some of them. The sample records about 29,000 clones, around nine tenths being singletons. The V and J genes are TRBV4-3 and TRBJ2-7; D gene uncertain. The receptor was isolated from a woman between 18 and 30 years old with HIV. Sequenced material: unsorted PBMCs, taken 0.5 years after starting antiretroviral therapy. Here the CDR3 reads CASSQDYSYEQYF. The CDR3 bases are TGCGCCAGCAGCCAAGACTATTCCTACGAGCAGTACTTC.